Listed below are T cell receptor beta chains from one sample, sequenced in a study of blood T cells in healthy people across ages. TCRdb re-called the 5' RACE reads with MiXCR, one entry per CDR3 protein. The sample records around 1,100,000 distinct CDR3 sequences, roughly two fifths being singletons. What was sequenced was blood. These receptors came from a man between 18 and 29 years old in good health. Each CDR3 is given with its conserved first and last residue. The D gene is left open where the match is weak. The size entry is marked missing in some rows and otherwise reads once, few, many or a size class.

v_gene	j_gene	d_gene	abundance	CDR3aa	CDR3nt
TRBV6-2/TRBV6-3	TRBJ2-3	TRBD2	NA	CASSSPETSGGPPDTQYF	TGTGCCAGCAGTTCCCCAGAGACTAGCGGGGGCCCTCCAGATACGCAGTATTTT
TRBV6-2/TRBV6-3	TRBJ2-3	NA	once	CASSGQGEVGDAQYF	TGTGCCAGCAGCGGCCAGGGTGAGGTTGGGGATGCGCAGTATTTT
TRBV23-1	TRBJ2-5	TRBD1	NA	CASSRVGHRDREIQYHPEETQYF	TGCGCCAGCAGTCGTGTGGGCCACCGGGACAGGGAAATTCAGTATCATCCCGAAGAGACCCAGTACTTC
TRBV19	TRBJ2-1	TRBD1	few	CASTGQGVWNEQFF	TGTGCCAGTACCGGACAGGGGGTGTGGAATGAGCAGTTCTTC
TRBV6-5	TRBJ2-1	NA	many	CASSYAGYNEQFF	TGTGCCAGCAGTTACGCGGGGTACAATGAGCAGTTCTTC
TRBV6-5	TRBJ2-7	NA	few	CASSYEPPGRADYEQYF	TGTGCCAGCAGTTACGAGCCCCCGGGACGGGCTGACTACGAGCAGTACTTC
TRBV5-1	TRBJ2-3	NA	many	CASSSNTDTQYF	TGCGCCAGCAGCTCGAACACAGATACGCAGTATTTT
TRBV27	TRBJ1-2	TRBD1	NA	CASSLHDRGRNYYGYTF	TGTGCCAGCAGTTTACACGACAGGGGCCGGAACTACTATGGCTACACCTTC
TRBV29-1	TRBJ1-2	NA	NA	CSVESPGGRYGCTF	TGCAGCGTTGAATCTCCCGGGGGGAGATATGGCTGCACCTTC
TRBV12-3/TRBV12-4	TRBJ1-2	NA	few	CASSLKGLYGYTF	TGTGCCAGCAGTTTGAAGGGCCTCTATGGCTACACCTTC
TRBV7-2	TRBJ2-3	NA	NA	CASSLVPQREGTDTQYF	TGTGCCAGCAGCTTAGTGCCTCAGCGAGAGGGGACAGATACGCAGTATTTT
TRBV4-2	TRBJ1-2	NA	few	CASSQVQEIGYTF	TGTGCCAGCAGCCAAGTACAGGAAATCGGCTACACCTTC
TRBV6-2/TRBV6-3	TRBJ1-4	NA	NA	CASSPGGGKLFF	TGTGCCAGCAGTCCGGGAGGAGGAAAACTGTTTTTT
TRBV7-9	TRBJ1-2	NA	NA	CASSVPSGTNGYTF	TGTGCCAGCAGCGTACCCAGTGGGACGAATGGCTACACCTTC
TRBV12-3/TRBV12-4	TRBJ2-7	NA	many	CASSLRAYEQYF	TGTGCCAGCAGTTTGAGAGCGTACGAGCAGTACTTC
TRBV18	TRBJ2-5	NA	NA	CASSVQNQETQYF	TGTGCCAGCTCAGTTCAGAACCAAGAGACCCAGTACTTC
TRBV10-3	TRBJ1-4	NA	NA	CAVSFGQNEKLFF	TGTGCCGTCAGCTTCGGACAGAATGAAAAACTGTTTTTT
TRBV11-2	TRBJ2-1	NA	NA	CASSYNPTDNEQFF	TGTGCCAGCAGCTACAACCCGACAGACAATGAGCAGTTCTTC
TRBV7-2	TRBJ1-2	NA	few	CASRSPGRNYGYTF	TGTGCCAGCAGGTCACCGGGGAGAAACTATGGCTACACCTTC
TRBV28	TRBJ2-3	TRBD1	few	CASSRTGGADTQYF	TGTGCCAGCAGTCGGACAGGGGGCGCGGATACGCAGTATTTT
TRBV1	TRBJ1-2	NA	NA	CTSSQDYEGGEYGYTF	TGCACCAGCAGCCAAGATTACGAGGGAGGGGAATATGGCTACACCTTC
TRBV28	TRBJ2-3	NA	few	CASSLEVDQDTQYF	TGTGCCAGCAGTTTAGAGGTGGATCAAGATACGCAGTATTTT
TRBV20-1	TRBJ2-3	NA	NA	CSARRQGPDTQYF	TGCAGTGCTAGACGCCAGGGCCCAGATACGCAGTATTTT
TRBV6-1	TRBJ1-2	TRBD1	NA	CASSVGTGVTYGYTF	TGTGCCAGCAGTGTCGGGACAGGAGTTACCTATGGCTACACCTTC
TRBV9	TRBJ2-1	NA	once	CASSVEASQVEEQFF	TGTGCCAGCAGCGTAGAAGCCTCTCAGGTCGAAGAGCAGTTCTTC
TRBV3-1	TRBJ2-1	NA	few	CASSGAIPPYNEQFF	TGTGCCAGCAGTGGGGCCATTCCTCCCTACAATGAGCAGTTCTTC
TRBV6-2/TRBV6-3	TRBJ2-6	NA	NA	CASSYSGKSGANVLTF	TGTGCCAGCAGTTACTCGGGGAAATCTGGGGCCAACGTCCTGACTTTC
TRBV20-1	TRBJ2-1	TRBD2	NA	CSATHLNLWTSGGSYNEQFF	TGCAGTGCTACGCATTTAAATTTATGGACTAGCGGGGGTTCGTACAATGAGCAGTTCTTC
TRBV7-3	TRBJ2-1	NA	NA	CASSLGGGRLGYSEQFF	TGTGCCAGCAGCTTAGGAGGTGGTCGACTAGGGTACAGTGAGCAGTTCTTC
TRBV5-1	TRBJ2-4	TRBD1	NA	CASSSTGEGTKNIQYF	TGCGCCAGCAGCTCTACAGGGGAAGGTACCAAAAACATTCAGTACTTC
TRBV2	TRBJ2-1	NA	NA	CASRALTVSSYNGQFF	TGTGCCAGCAGAGCCTTGACAGTTAGCTCCTACAATGGGCAGTTCTTC
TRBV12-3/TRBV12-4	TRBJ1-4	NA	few	CASSSRYIEKLFF	TGTGCCAGCAGTTCCCGGTATATTGAAAAACTGTTTTTT
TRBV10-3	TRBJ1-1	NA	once	CAIRDEGLRAEAFF	TGTGCCATCAGGGACGAAGGGTTGAGGGCTGAAGCTTTCTTT
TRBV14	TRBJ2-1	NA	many	CASSTIRDLVNEQFF	TGTGCCAGCAGCACCATCCGGGACCTTGTAAATGAGCAGTTCTTC
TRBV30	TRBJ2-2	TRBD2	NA	CAWSRMASGGPNTGELFF	TGTGCCTGGAGTCGTATGGCTAGCGGGGGGCCGAACACCGGGGAGCTGTTTTTT
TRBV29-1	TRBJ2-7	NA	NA	CSVGGRSSYEQYF	TGCAGCGTCGGGGGACGGAGCTCCTACGAGCAGTACTTC
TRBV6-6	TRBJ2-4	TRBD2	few	CASSRTSGPNIQYF	TGTGCCAGCAGCCGGACTAGTGGCCCAAACATTCAGTACTTC
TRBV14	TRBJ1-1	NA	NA	CASSQDLSPNTEAFF	TGTGCCAGCAGCCAAGATCTGAGCCCCAACACTGAAGCTTTCTTT
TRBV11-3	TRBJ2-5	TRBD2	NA	CASSLYGGGDNEQYF	TGTGCCAGCAGCTTATATGGCGGGGGTGACAATGAGCAGTACTTC
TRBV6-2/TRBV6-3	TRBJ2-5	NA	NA	CASSYGGAVQETQYF	TGTGCCAGCAGTTATGGCGGGGCCGTCCAAGAGACCCAGTACTTC
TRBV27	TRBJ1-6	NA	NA	CASSFIPSSGQPSSYNSPLHF	TGTGCCAGCAGTTTTATTCCGTCCTCGGGACAACCGAGCTCCTATAATTCACCCCTCCACTTT
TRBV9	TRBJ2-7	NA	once	CASSVDSNIYNEQYF	TGTGCCAGCAGCGTAGATTCAAATATCTACAATGAGCAGTACTTC
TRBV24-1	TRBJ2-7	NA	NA	CATSDGTDEQYF	TGTGCCACCAGTGATGGTACAGACGAGCAGTACTTC
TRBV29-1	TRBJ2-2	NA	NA	CSVVGLVPGELFF	TGCAGCGTTGTCGGGCTGGTTCCCGGGGAGCTGTTTTTT
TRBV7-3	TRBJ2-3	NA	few	CASSFSGARDTQYF	TGTGCCAGCAGCTTCTCGGGGGCCCGTGATACGCAGTATTTT
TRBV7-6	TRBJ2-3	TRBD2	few	CASSLGTRGGGDTQYF	TGTGCTAGCAGCTTAGGGACGCGGGGGGGCGGAGATACGCAGTATTTT
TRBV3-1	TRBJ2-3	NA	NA	CASSQVYSTDTQYF	TGTGCCAGCAGCCAGGTATATAGCACAGATACGCAGTATTTT
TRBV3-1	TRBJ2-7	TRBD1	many	CASSRDRYYEQYF	TGTGCCAGCAGCCGGGACAGGTACTACGAGCAGTACTTC
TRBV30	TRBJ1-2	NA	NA	CAWSVGRGGYTF	TGTGCCTGGAGTGTAGGGAGAGGAGGCTACACCTTC
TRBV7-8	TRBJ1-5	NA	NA	CASSLVSGASNQPQHF	TGTGCCAGCAGCTTAGTCTCGGGGGCGAGCAATCAGCCCCAGCATTTT
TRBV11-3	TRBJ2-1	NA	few	CASSLGPQAQPYNEQFF	TGTGCCAGCAGCTTAGGTCCACAGGCACAACCCTACAATGAGCAGTTCTTC
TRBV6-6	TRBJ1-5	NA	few	CASTHGVNQPQHF	TGTGCCAGCACCCACGGGGTAAATCAGCCCCAGCATTTT
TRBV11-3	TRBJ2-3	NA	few	CASSQDSISDTQYF	TGTGCCAGCAGCCAAGACAGTATCTCAGATACGCAGTATTTT